Below, one T cell receptor beta chain is given with its context. The antigen is unknown. Clones were read by immunoSEQ multiplex PCR, and TCRdb kept only the in-frame ones, dropping some. The sample lists 100,000 to 150,000 clones, about nine tenths occurring once. V was trimmed by 2 bases and J by 4 bases, leaving 14 bases between them. CDR3 length equals 15 residues. Germline V gene sequence: CDR1 MNHNY, CDR2 SVGAGI (reference sequence). The data were obtained in a study of T cell responses to AZD1222 COVID-19 vaccine. General study results and limits: Targeting of unmutated variant regions was reportedly seen in nearly half of spike-specific TCRs.

This sample comprised peripheral blood, obtained on day 0 of AZD1222 vaccination. This sequence originates from an adult in good health. This chain joins TRBV6-6 and TRBJ1-2; no firm D call. This CDR3 is CASSYPTGSGYGYTF. The CDR3 DNA is TGTGCCAGCAGTTACCCTACCGGGAGTGGCTATGGCTACACCTTC.